This is a list of T cell receptor beta chains from one sample in a study of shared clonotypes between healthy human individuals. Repertoires were generated with immunoSEQ multiplex PCR, while TCRdb's copy carries only in-frame clones and drops some. The sample has some 1 million clones, roughly 80% seen once. Sequenced sample: memory CD4+ T cells sorted from blood. These receptor sequences come from a man aged 18-30 years in good health. The CDR3 runs from the conserved cysteine through the conserved F or W. The order of the fields is V gene, clone size, J gene, D gene, CDR3 DNA, CDR3 protein. The D gene is left open where the match is weak. Only some rows state a clone size, as once, few, many or a class for expanded clones.

v_gene: TRBV2
abundance: .
j_gene: TRBJ1-3
d_gene: TRBD1
CDR3nt: TGTGCCAGCAGTGAAGCGCTTCGGAGGGGGCCTGGAAACACCATATATTTT
CDR3aa: CASSEALRRGPGNTIYF

v_gene: TRBV27
abundance: .
j_gene: TRBJ2-5
d_gene: TRBD2
CDR3nt: TGTGCCAGCAGTTTCTGGCGGGACCGGGGGGGGACCCAGTACTTC
CDR3aa: CASSFWRDRGGTQYF

v_gene: TRBV6-5
abundance: .
j_gene: TRBJ1-2
d_gene: TRBD1
CDR3nt: TGTGCCAGCAGTGCTAGGGGGCCCAACTATGGCTACACCTTC
CDR3aa: CASSARGPNYGYTF

v_gene: TRBV7-2
abundance: .
j_gene: TRBJ2-7
d_gene: TRBD2
CDR3nt: TGTGCCAGCAGCCCAGCAGGCGGGGGGGCCTACGAGCAGTACTTC
CDR3aa: CASSPAGGGAYEQYF

v_gene: TRBV5-1
abundance: few
j_gene: TRBJ2-3
d_gene: .
CDR3nt: TGCGCCAGCAGGGTCGGGACTCTCTCCACAGATACGCAGTATTTT
CDR3aa: CASRVGTLSTDTQYF

v_gene: TRBV10-3
abundance: .
j_gene: TRBJ1-2
d_gene: TRBD1
CDR3nt: TGTGCCATGGGGACAGGGGCTATGACGGGCTACACCTTC
CDR3aa: CAMGTGAMTGYTF

v_gene: TRBV5-1
abundance: few
j_gene: TRBJ2-7
d_gene: TRBD2
CDR3nt: TGCGCCAGCAGCTTGACGCGGACGGGGGGCTACGAGCAGTACTTC
CDR3aa: CASSLTRTGGYEQYF

v_gene: TRBV10-2
abundance: once
j_gene: TRBJ2-1
d_gene: TRBD2
CDR3nt: TGCGCCAGCAGTGATGGGACTAGCGGCAACAATGAGCAGTTCTTC
CDR3aa: CASSDGTSGNNEQFF

v_gene: TRBV6-1
abundance: .
j_gene: TRBJ1-1
d_gene: .
CDR3nt: TGTGCCAGCAGTCCCCGCACAGGGTTGATTGAAGCTTTCTTT
CDR3aa: CASSPRTGLIEAFF

v_gene: TRBV5-5
abundance: .
j_gene: TRBJ1-2
d_gene: .
CDR3nt: TGTGCCAGCAGCTTGGAAGGGCAGGTCTATGGCTACACCTTC
CDR3aa: CASSLEGQVYGYTF

v_gene: TRBV6-6
abundance: .
j_gene: TRBJ1-2
d_gene: TRBD1
CDR3nt: TGTGCCAGCAGTGGACAGGGGGCGGCTTATGGCTACACCTTC
CDR3aa: CASSGQGAAYGYTF

v_gene: TRBV18
abundance: .
j_gene: TRBJ2-1
d_gene: .
CDR3nt: TGTGCCAGCTCACCACCTAACCGCCAAGGAGGCGATGAGCAGTTCTTC
CDR3aa: CASSPPNRQGGDEQFF

v_gene: TRBV13
abundance: .
j_gene: TRBJ1-2
d_gene: TRBD1
CDR3nt: TGTGCCAGCAGCTGGGCGTACTCGGACAGGGGGGAGACCTTC
CDR3aa: CASSWAYSDRGETF

v_gene: TRBV5-4
abundance: .
j_gene: TRBJ2-7
d_gene: .
CDR3nt: TGTGCCAGCAGGGATGGAGAGGCCAGCTACGAGCAGTACTTC
CDR3aa: CASRDGEASYEQYF

v_gene: TRBV28
abundance: .
j_gene: TRBJ1-1
d_gene: TRBD1
CDR3nt: TGTGCCAGCAGGTTGGGACAGACGAACACTGAAGCTTTCTTT
CDR3aa: CASRLGQTNTEAFF

v_gene: TRBV7-2
abundance: .
j_gene: TRBJ1-6
d_gene: .
CDR3nt: TGTGCCAGCAGCCTCCCCCGGGGCCTTAATTCACCCCTCCACTTT
CDR3aa: CASSLPRGLNSPLHF

v_gene: TRBV18
abundance: .
j_gene: TRBJ2-5
d_gene: .
CDR3nt: TGTGCCAGCTCACCGGTAGCTCGAGAGACCCAGTACTTC
CDR3aa: CASSPVARETQYF

v_gene: TRBV28
abundance: once
j_gene: TRBJ2-6
d_gene: TRBD1
CDR3nt: TGTGCCAGCAGTGGGACAGGGGGCTCTGGGGCCAACGTCCTGACTTTC
CDR3aa: CASSGTGGSGANVLTF

v_gene: TRBV4-1
abundance: many
j_gene: TRBJ2-6
d_gene: TRBD1
CDR3nt: TGCGCCAGCAGCTCCGGGACAGCCCCTTTCTCTGGGGCCAACGTCCTGACTTTC
CDR3aa: CASSSGTAPFSGANVLTF

v_gene: TRBV30
abundance: few
j_gene: TRBJ1-1
d_gene: .
CDR3nt: TGTGCCTGGGTTGGACGGCAGAACACTGAAGCTTTCTTT
CDR3aa: CAWVGRQNTEAFF

v_gene: TRBV21-1
abundance: .
j_gene: TRBJ2-7
d_gene: .
CDR3nt: TGTGCCAGCAGCAAGCGCTGTCCGGGGGAGCAGTACTTC
CDR3aa: CASSKRCPGEQYF

v_gene: TRBV19
abundance: .
j_gene: TRBJ2-3
d_gene: .
CDR3nt: TGTGCCAGTAGTAATCCGGGGCCTAGCACAGATACGCAGTATTTT
CDR3aa: CASSNPGPSTDTQYF

v_gene: TRBV6-6
abundance: .
j_gene: TRBJ1-5
d_gene: .
CDR3nt: TGTGCCAGCGGGGAAAGAGGCGGCAATCAGCCCCAGCATTTT
CDR3aa: CASGERGGNQPQHF

v_gene: TRBV27
abundance: few
j_gene: TRBJ1-6
d_gene: .
CDR3nt: TGTGCCAGCCGACCGGGGTTAAGTAATTCACCCCTCCACTTT
CDR3aa: CASRPGLSNSPLHF

v_gene: TRBV5-1
abundance: .
j_gene: TRBJ2-7
d_gene: TRBD1
CDR3nt: TGCGCCAGCAGCGGTTCGGGACAGGCGTACGAGCAGTACTTC
CDR3aa: CASSGSGQAYEQYF

v_gene: TRBV6-1
abundance: .
j_gene: TRBJ2-7
d_gene: TRBD2
CDR3nt: TGTGCCAGCACCCGGGCGGGGGGCGATGCCTACGAGCAGTACTTC
CDR3aa: CASTRAGGDAYEQYF

v_gene: TRBV7-9
abundance: .
j_gene: TRBJ2-1
d_gene: .
CDR3nt: TGTGCCAGCAGCTTAGCGGGGGGCCAAGCGAATGAGCAGTTCTTC
CDR3aa: CASSLAGGQANEQFF

v_gene: TRBV6-6
abundance: few
j_gene: TRBJ1-5
d_gene: .
CDR3nt: TGTGCCAGCAGTGACACAGGGTACAATCAGCCCCAGCATTTT
CDR3aa: CASSDTGYNQPQHF

v_gene: TRBV5-1
abundance: .
j_gene: TRBJ2-3
d_gene: .
CDR3nt: TGCGCCACGAAGGGGGGGGCAGATACGCAGTATTTT
CDR3aa: CATKGGADTQYF

v_gene: TRBV20-1
abundance: many
j_gene: TRBJ1-1
d_gene: .
CDR3nt: TGCAGTGCTGGCGACTGGACTGAAGCTTTCTTT
CDR3aa: CSAGDWTEAFF

v_gene: TRBV2
abundance: .
j_gene: TRBJ2-7
d_gene: .
CDR3nt: TGTGCCAGCAGACCGACAAGCAACGAGCAGTACTTC
CDR3aa: CASRPTSNEQYF

v_gene: TRBV5-1
abundance: .
j_gene: TRBJ2-7
d_gene: TRBD1
CDR3nt: TGCGCCAGCAGCCCGACCGGGACAGGGAACTCCTACGAGCAGTACTTC
CDR3aa: CASSPTGTGNSYEQYF